The 31 T cell receptor beta chains listed next were all sequenced from one sample in a study of shared clonotypes between healthy human individuals. The assay was immunoSEQ multiplex PCR, and TCRdb's table has in-frame clones only and misses some. Of about 340,000 clones detected, about 70% appear once; the ten largest clones hold more than 9%. The sequencing input was memory CD4+ T cells sorted from blood. The subset here: CD45RA-negative fraction. The source is a man between 25 and 39 years old in good health.

V gene TRBV5-1 combines with J gene TRBJ2-7; TRBD1 might be the D (6 bases). V was pared by 4 bases and J by 6 bases, with 17 bases between. This CDR3 spans 14 amino acids. The germline V gene has CDR1 SGHRS and CDR2 YFSETQ. The CDR3 DNA sequence: TGCGCCAGCAGCCCCCAAAACAGGGCTGGCGAGCAGTACTTC. Translated, it gives CASSPQNRAGEQYF.

The chain recombines TRBV7-6 with TRBJ2-4, with 8 bases fitting TRBD2. CDR1 is SGHVS, CDR2 FNYEAQ, per germline. J lost 7 bases, V lost 5 bases, and 13 bases had no gene match. This CDR3 is built from 16 residues. CDR3 loop: CASSPTEPSGSNIQYF. The CDR3 DNA follows: TGTGCCAGCAGCCCAACCGAGCCCAGCGGGAGTAACATTCAGTACTTC.

The CDR3 DNA reads as TGTGCCAGCAGTTCCGTCGGGGAGAAAACAGATACGCAGTATTTT. It translates to CASSSVGEKTDTQYF. This chain connects TRBV6-5 to TRBJ2-3; D possibly corresponds to TRBD2 (5 bases). This CDR3 is 15 amino acids long. V was clipped by 4 bases and J by 3 bases, with 14 bases between them. The germline CDR1 and CDR2 sequences are MNHEY and SVGAGI.

Only a few counts were recorded for this clone. DNA for the CDR3: TGTGCCAGCACCATACAGGGTGAGGACACTGAAGCTTTCTTT. The encoded protein is CASTIQGEDTEAFF. The gene calls are TRBV2 and TRBJ1-1, with D perhaps TRBD1 (6 bases). Germline V gene sequence: CDR1 SNHLY, CDR2 FYNNEI. V gave up 7 bases and J gave up 3 bases, with 15 bases separating them. The CDR3 has 14 residues.

This sequence joins TRBV18 and TRBJ2-7; TRBD2 matches 13 bases. Germline loops: CDR1 KGHSH, CDR2 LQKENI. With 6 bases clipped from V and 3 bases from J, the junction kept 5 bases outside the gene matches. This CDR3 comprises 15 residues. CDR3 nucleotide sequence: TGTGCCAGCTCCCCGGGGACTAGCGGGAACTACGAGCAGTACTTC. This sequence encodes CASSPGTSGNYEQYF.

The chain carries TRBV5-1 and TRBJ2-1; D gene ambiguous. The V end lost 0 bases, the J end lost 3 bases, and 13 bases lay between the germline ends. The germline CDR1 and CDR2 sequences are SGHRS and YFSETQ. This CDR3 comprises 16 residues. Written as DNA, the CDR3 is TGCGCCAGCAGCTTGGGTGGTGTGGAGAACTACAATGAGCAGTTCTTC. Its protein product is CASSLGGVENYNEQFF.

The chain is built from TRBV28 and TRBJ2-7; 7 nucleotides agree with TRBD2. The CDR3 loop spans 14 amino acids. The ends lost 7 bases at V and 2 bases at J; junction bases unmatched: 8. Per germline, CDR1 MDHEN and CDR2 SYDVKM. CDR3 coding DNA: TGTGCCAGCACAGAGCGGGAAGGGGCCTACGAGCAGTACTTC. Residues: CASTEREGAYEQYF.

V and J are TRBV10-1 and TRBJ2-1, with 10 bases lining up with TRBD2. The ends lost 10 bases at V and 2 bases at J; junction bases unmatched: 8. CDR3 length: 15 residues. CDR1 and CDR2 (germline): WNHNN, SYGVQD (reference sequence). CDR3 loop: CAIPSSGSTYNEQFF. The CDR3 coding sequence is TGCGCCATTCCCTCTAGCGGGAGTACCTACAATGAGCAGTTCTTC.

V usage is TRBV6-6 and J usage is TRBJ2-5; D uncertain. The CDR3 runs 13 residues. Germline lookup yields CDR1 MNHNY and CDR2 SVGAGI (reference sequence). Deletions cut 6 bases from V and 1 base from J, with 9 bases between. The DNA for the CDR3 is TGTGCCAGCAGACCCTCGGCCCAAGAGACCCAGTACTTC. Its protein product is CASRPSAQETQYF.

The rearrangement uses TRBV7-9 and TRBJ1-3, with a tentative D call TRBD1 (5 bases). CDR1 and CDR2 from the germline V gene are SEHNR and FQNEAQ (reference sequence). Trimming cost V 10 bases and J 0 bases, with 16 bases left between them. The CDR3 runs 15 residues. The CDR3 DNA reads as TGTGCCACCCGGTACTCAGGGACCTCTGGAAACACCATATATTTT. Its protein product is CATRYSGTSGNTIYF.

The chain joins TRBV10-3 to TRBJ2-1, with D possibly matching TRBD1 (5 bases). Germline lookup yields CDR1 ENHRY and CDR2 SYGVKD. The CDR3 is 14 amino acids. Trimming took 0 bases from V and 10 from J, leaving 13 bases between them. The CDR3 region has the DNA TGTGCCATCAGTGAGTCGACAGTAGGATACGAGCAGTTCTTC. It is translated as CAISESTVGYEQFF.

The chain uses TRBV5-1 and TRBJ1-4, with a tentative D call TRBD1 (5 bases). Germline CDR1 reads SGHRS; CDR2 reads YFSETQ. The CDR3 is made up of 17 amino acids. Between the trimmed V and J ends, which lost 4 bases and 4 bases, there was a span of 20 bases. Here the CDR3 reads CASSVDTGGLINEKLFF. The CDR3 DNA reads TGCGCCAGCAGCGTGGACACAGGAGGCCTCATTAATGAAAAACTGTTTTTT.

The chain recombines TRBV13 with TRBJ2-3, with TRBD2 identical over 11 bases. The V gene's germline CDR1 is PRHDT and CDR2 FYEKMQ (reference sequence). J was trimmed by 3 bases and V by 6 bases; bases with no gene match: 8. The CDR3 covers 16 residues. The CDR3 protein is CASSTLAGGMTDTQYF. The CDR3 nucleotides are TGTGCCAGCAGTACTTTAGCGGGAGGGATGACAGATACGCAGTATTTT.

The chain is built from TRBV7-2 and TRBJ2-3; D is ambiguous. Germline-derived CDR1 and CDR2 are SGHTA and FQGNSA. V lost 1 base and J 3 bases, leaving 14 bases between the germline ends. The CDR3 extends over 16 amino acids. This CDR3 is CASSLGSNPLTDTQYF. The DNA of the CDR3 is TGTGCCAGCAGCTTAGGTTCAAATCCCCTGACAGATACGCAGTATTTT.

This clone was counted between two and nine times. The rearrangement joins TRBV7-9 to TRBJ1-1, with D perhaps matching TRBD1 (6 bases). The CDR3 sequence is 14 residues long. V was trimmed by 5 bases and J by 5 bases, leaving 15 bases between them. Germline V CDR1 and CDR2: SEHNR, FQNEAQ (reference sequence). CDR3 sequence (DNA): TGTGCCAGCAGCCAGGCGGGGGCGCAAACTGAAGCTTTCTTT. This codes for CASSQAGAQTEAFF.

The chain recombines TRBV10-3 with TRBJ1-3; D gene uncertain. Germline V lookup: CDR1 ENHRY, CDR2 SYGVKD. Trimming removed 3 bases from V and 2 bases from J, with 14 bases in between. This CDR3 contains 16 residues. The DNA of the CDR3 is TGTGCCATCAGTGACCCAGGCGGGGTTACTGGAAACACCATATATTTT. Its translation is CAISDPGGVTGNTIYF.

The table lists this clone with a few counts. The chain recombines TRBV29-1 with TRBJ1-2, with 10 positions matching TRBD1. CDR3 size: 13 residues. The germline V gene has CDR1 SQVTM and CDR2 ANQGSEA. Trimming took 4 bases from V and 8 from J; bases not matched to a gene: 7. The DNA for the CDR3 is TGCAGCGTTGGGGGACAGGGGACGGAAGGCTACACCTTC. Translating it yields CSVGGQGTEGYTF.

On this clone: One end of the junction does not line up with germline, which may come from a read error. The V and J genes are TRBV7-7 and TRBJ2-1, with D possibly matching TRBD2 (5 bases). The length of the CDR3 is 13 residues. Germline V lookup: CDR1 SSHAT, CDR2 FNYEAQ (reference sequence). CDR3 loop: CASSFGLNNEQFF. The CDR3 bases are TGTGCTAGCAGCTTTGGACTGAACAATGAGCAGTTCTTC.

The chain couples TRBV6-5 to TRBJ1-2; weak D call: TRBD1 (6 bases). This CDR3 comprises 13 residues. The germline V gene has CDR1 MNHEY and CDR2 SVGAGI. V was shortened by 5 bases and J by 8 bases, with 15 bases between the two germline ends. The CDR3 region is CASSRQAAGGYTF. The CDR3 coding sequence is TGTGCCAGCAGTCGACAGGCTGCTGGCGGCTACACCTTC.

The chain joins TRBV12-5 to TRBJ1-1; D call uncertain. The CDR3 is made up of 12 amino acids. Trimming took 2 bases from V and 6 from J, leaving 7 bases between them. The germline V gene encodes CDR1 LGHNT and CDR2 FRNRAP. The chain's CDR3 is CASGLHLSEAFF. The CDR3 bases are TGTGCTAGTGGTTTGCATCTGTCTGAAGCTTTCTTT.

The chain uses TRBV28 and TRBJ2-7, with D tentatively TRBD2 (5 bases). The CDR3 consists of 16 residues. The V and J ends lost 3 bases and 2 bases respectively, with 17 bases between them. Germline V gives CDR1 MDHEN, CDR2 SYDVKM. CDR3 residues: CASSFFPLEGTYEQYF. In nucleotides, the CDR3 is TGTGCCAGCAGTTTTTTCCCCCTTGAGGGAACCTACGAGCAGTACTTC.

The chain recombines TRBV13 with TRBJ2-7; D unclear. With 5 bases removed from V and 3 bases from J, the gap between germline ends came to 8 bases. Germline lookup yields CDR1 PRHDT and CDR2 FYEKMQ (reference sequence). This CDR3 is 12 amino acids long. CDR3 sequence (DNA): TGTGCCAGCAGCGCTAGACACTACGAGCAGTACTTC. Its protein is CASSARHYEQYF.

The chain couples TRBV27 to TRBJ2-2; D gene uncertain. The CDR3 is 11 residues long. Germline V lookup: CDR1 MNHEY, CDR2 SMNVEV (reference sequence). V dropped 2 bases and J dropped 6 bases, with 1 base sitting between them. The CDR3 sequence is CASSLAGELFF. The CDR3, as DNA: TGTGCCAGCAGTTTAGCCGGGGAGCTGTTTTTT.

This rearrangement joins TRBV29-1 to TRBJ1-2; D not certain. CDR3 length: 12 amino acids. V gave up 5 bases and J gave up 6 bases, with 13 bases separating them. Germline V gene lookup returns CDR1 SQVTM and CDR2 ANQGSEA. The CDR3 reads CSVRREGDGYTF. CDR3 nucleotide sequence: TGCAGCGTTCGTAGGGAGGGTGATGGCTACACCTTC.

The gene calls are TRBV5-1 and TRBJ2-5; 8 positions match TRBD2. V was clipped by 4 bases and J by 1 base; unmatched bases: 3. Germline-derived CDR1 and CDR2 are SGHRS and YFSETQ. The CDR3 contains 14 residues. CDR3 in amino acids: CASSMGTSQETQYF. The CDR3 DNA reads TGCGCCAGCAGCATGGGGACTAGCCAAGAGACCCAGTACTTC. Based on the CDR3 plus reference TRBV5-1 and TRBJ2-5, the full variable domain is KAGVTQTPRYLIKTRGQQVTLSCSPISGHRSVSWYQQTPGQGLQFLFEYFSETQRNKGNFPGRFSGRQFSNSRSEMNVSTLELGDSALYLCASSMGTSQETQYFGPGTRLLVL.

The chain joins TRBV11-2 to TRBJ2-2, with 9 bases identical to TRBD1. CDR3 length equals 16 residues. The germline V gene has CDR1 SGHAT and CDR2 FQNNGV. Unmatched junction bases numbered 8, after V lost 1 base and J lost 8 bases. The CDR3 here is CASSLGAQGAPGELFF. Here the CDR3 DNA reads TGTGCCAGCAGCTTAGGGGCACAGGGGGCGCCTGGGGAGCTGTTTTTT.

The V call is TRBV5-4, the J call TRBJ2-5; tentatively, D is TRBD1 (5 bases). The germline CDR1 and CDR2 sequences are SGHNT and YYREEE (reference sequence). This CDR3 spans 14 amino acids. V was trimmed by 3 bases and J by 4 bases, leaving 13 bases between them. CDR3 in amino acids: CASSSPGSAETQYF. The DNA for the CDR3 is TGTGCCAGCAGCTCCCCAGGGTCTGCAGAGACCCAGTACTTC.

The chain joins TRBV5-1 to TRBJ2-1, with D perhaps matching TRBD2 (5 bases). This CDR3 contains 14 residues. Germline V gene data show CDR1 as SGHRS and CDR2 as YFSETQ. The V and J ends lost 1 base and 5 bases respectively, with 10 bases between them. The CDR3 coding sequence is TGCGCCAGCAGCTTGCGGGGAAACAACAATGAGCAGTTCTTC. Protein: CASSLRGNNNEQFF.

This clone was recorded many times. The chain has TRBV7-2 and TRBJ2-2, with D tentatively TRBD2 (5 bases). Germline V lookup: CDR1 SGHTA, CDR2 FQGNSA. This CDR3 spans 16 amino acids. Trimming removed 2 bases at V and 0 bases at J, with 10 bases between. CDR3 nucleotides: TGTGCCAGCAGCTTAAACAGCGGCGCGAACACCGGGGAGCTGTTTTTT. It is translated as CASSLNSGANTGELFF.

The chain combines TRBV7-2 with TRBJ2-7; possibly TRBD2 for D (5 bases). This CDR3 has 15 amino acids. Germline lookup yields CDR1 SGHTA and CDR2 FQGNSA. The ends were cut back, 1 base at V and 6 bases at J, with 16 bases in the middle. The CDR3 coding sequence is TGTGCCAGCAGCTTAGAGTCCAGCGGATCAACCGAGCAGTACTTC. Residues: CASSLESSGSTEQYF.

V and J are TRBV6-1 and TRBJ1-5; 7 bases match TRBD1. The germline CDR1 and CDR2 sequences are MNHNS and SASEGT. The CDR3 is 15 residues long. V was pared by 4 bases and J by 5 bases, with 8 bases of the junction left unmatched. For the CDR3, the DNA is TGTGCCAGCAGTGCAGACAGGGCGGTAGATCAGCCCCAGCATTTT. This gives the protein CASSADRAVDQPQHF.